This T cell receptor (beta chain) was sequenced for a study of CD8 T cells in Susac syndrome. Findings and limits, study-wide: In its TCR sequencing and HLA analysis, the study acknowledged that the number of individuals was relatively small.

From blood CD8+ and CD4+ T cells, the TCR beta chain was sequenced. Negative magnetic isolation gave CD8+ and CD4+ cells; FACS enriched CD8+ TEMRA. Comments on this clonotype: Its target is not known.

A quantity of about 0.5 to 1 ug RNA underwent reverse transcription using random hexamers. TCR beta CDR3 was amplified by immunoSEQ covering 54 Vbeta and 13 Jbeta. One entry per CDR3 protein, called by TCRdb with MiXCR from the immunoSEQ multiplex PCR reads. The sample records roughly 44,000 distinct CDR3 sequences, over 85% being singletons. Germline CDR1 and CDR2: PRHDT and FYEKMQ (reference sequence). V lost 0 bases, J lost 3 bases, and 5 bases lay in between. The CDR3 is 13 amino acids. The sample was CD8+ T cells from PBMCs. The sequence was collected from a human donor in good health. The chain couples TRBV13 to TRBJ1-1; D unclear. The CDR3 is CASSLGRDTEAFF. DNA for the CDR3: TGTGCCAGCAGCTTAGGGAGAGACACTGAAGCTTTCTTT.